This T cell receptor beta chain was obtained from a study of cytomegalovirus exposure and HLA in healthy donors. The CDR3 sequence is 13 residues long. The V gene's germline CDR1 is SQVTM and CDR2 ANQGSEA. The V and J ends lost 6 bases and 6 bases respectively, with 15 bases between them. This clone appeared once. What it recognizes is unknown. This PCR relied on a set of 60 Vbeta primers and 13 Jbeta primers. Sequencing was performed with immunoSEQ multiplex PCR; in TCRdb, only in-frame clones are kept and a portion is missing. The table includes roughly 200,000 clones, 65% to 85% detected once. In nominal health when sampled, donors likely had unrecorded immune exposures nonetheless. Study findings and constraints: Across HLA loci, a later analysis found differing TCR association rates, with DRB1 most and HLA-C fewest. Published work reported that the classifier diagnosed cytomegalovirus status with high specificity and sensitivity. Most CMV-associated TCR beta chains appeared HLA-restricted in a later analysis.

Sequenced input: PBMCs. The receptor was derived from a man aged 50-60 years in good health and CMV-seronegative. The chain is built from TRBV29-1 and TRBJ2-1; D gene ambiguous. The CDR3 DNA reads TGCAGCGTCCCCACCACGGCGGCCAATGAGCAGTTCTTC. This gives the protein CSVPTTAANEQFF.